Shown below are 9 T cell receptor beta chains from a single sample sequenced in a study of CD8 T cells in Susac syndrome. When the RNA was reverse transcribed, random hexamers were used with an input of roughly 0.45 to 1 ug. TCRdb reanalysed the immunoSEQ multiplex PCR reads using MiXCR and keeps one entry per CDR3 protein. The repertoire holds more than 95,000 distinct CDR3 sequences, around 96% seen once, with approximately 0.22% in the top ten. The sample consisted of CD8+ T cells from PBMCs. The origin of the receptors is a human donor with Susac syndrome.

V gene TRBV3-1 combines with J gene TRBJ2-7, with D perhaps TRBD1 or TRBD2 (6 bases each). V was shortened by 0 bases and J by 3 bases, with 21 bases between the two germline ends. The CDR3 runs to 18 residues. Germline V gives CDR1 LGHDT, CDR2 YNNKEL (reference sequence). The CDR3 DNA sequence: TGTGCCAGCAGCCAAGAATTCCCGGGGGCCCTGGGTAGCTACGAGCAGTACTTC. Translating it yields CASSQEFPGALGSYEQYF.

V usage is TRBV5-1 and J usage is TRBJ1-2; D remains unclear. There are 16 residues in the CDR3. V gave up 0 bases and J gave up 6 bases, with 18 bases separating them. Germline V CDR1 and CDR2: SGHRS, YFSETQ. CDR3 amino acids: CASSLASLRAPDGYTF. The CDR3 DNA sequence: TGCGCCAGCAGCTTGGCCTCACTCCGGGCCCCTGATGGCTACACCTTC.

This clonotype was seen once. The chain uses TRBV30 and TRBJ2-5, with TRBD2 matching over 10 bases. The trim removed 1 base at V and 7 bases at J, leaving 15 bases unmatched. Germline V gene lookup returns CDR1 GTSNPN and CDR2 SVGIG (reference sequence). CDR3 length: 17 residues. CDR3 in DNA: TGTGCCTGGAGTGCCGGGACTAGCGAATTTGGTTATGGGACCCAGTACTTC. Translation: CAWSAGTSEFGYGTQYF. Full variable domain (missing parts from reference TRBV30 and TRBJ2-5): SQTIHQWPATLVQPVGSPLSLECTVEGTSNPNLYWYRQAAGRGLQLLFYSVGIGQISSEVPQNLSASRPQDRQFILSSKKLLLSDSGFYLCAWSAGTSEFGYGTQYFGPGTRLLVL.

CDR3 bases: TGTGCCAGTAGTATCGGGGGGGCCAACGTCCTGACTTTC. Translated: CASSIGGANVLTF. The chain uses TRBV19 and TRBJ2-6; D is unresolved. Germline lookup yields CDR1 LNHDA and CDR2 SQIVND (reference sequence). The CDR3 length is 13 residues. Trimming took off 3 bases at V and 4 bases at J, with 4 bases between the two ends.

V gene TRBV19 combines with J gene TRBJ1-1, with TRBD1 matching 7 bases. The CDR3 runs to 16 residues. Looked up from germline, CDR1 is LNHDA and CDR2 is SQIVND (reference sequence). Germline trimming cut 11 bases from V and 1 base from J; bases unmatched to any gene: 16. CDR3 in amino acids: CASIDPGTEENTEAFF. In nucleotides, the CDR3 is TGTGCCTCAATAGATCCCGGGACAGAAGAGAACACTGAAGCTTTCTTT.

The V gene is TRBV3-1, the J gene TRBJ2-5, with D possibly called TRBD1 or TRBD2 (5 bases each). There are 15 residues in the CDR3. Germline V gene sequence: CDR1 LGHDT, CDR2 YNNKEL (reference sequence). Trimming took off 1 base at V and 4 bases at J, with 13 bases between the two ends. Here the CDR3 DNA reads TGTGCCAGCAGCCAAGGGGGCAGCGGATCAGAGACCCAGTACTTC. Its protein is CASSQGGSGSETQYF.

V usage is TRBV5-6 and J usage is TRBJ1-5, with D unresolved. V was shortened by 3 bases and J by 0 bases, with 10 bases between the two germline ends. The CDR3 is 15 amino acids. Per the germline V gene, CDR1 is SGHDT and CDR2 is YYEEEE. CDR3 protein: CASSSGDFSNQPQHF. The DNA for the CDR3 is TGTGCCAGCAGCTCCGGGGATTTTAGCAATCAGCCCCAGCATTTT.

V gene TRBV9 combines with J gene TRBJ2-5; 12 bases map to TRBD1. Germline V gene lookup returns CDR1 SGDLS and CDR2 YYNGEE. V lost 4 bases to trimming and J lost 0 bases; unmatched junction nucleotides: 4. This CDR3 is 16 amino acids long. In nucleotides, the CDR3 is TGTGCCAGCAGCAGGGGGGACAGGGGGCACCAAGAGACCCAGTACTTC. Protein: CASSRGDRGHQETQYF.

The chain recombines TRBV9 with TRBJ2-2; possibly TRBD1 or TRBD2 for D (5 bases each). The V gene lost 5 bases and the J gene lost 15 bases, with 17 bases spanning the gap. Per the germline V gene, CDR1 is SGDLS and CDR2 is YYNGEE. The CDR3 extends over 12 amino acids. In DNA form, the CDR3 reads TGTGCCAGCAGACAAACGGGGCACGTGTTGTTTTTT. Protein product: CASRQTGHVLFF.